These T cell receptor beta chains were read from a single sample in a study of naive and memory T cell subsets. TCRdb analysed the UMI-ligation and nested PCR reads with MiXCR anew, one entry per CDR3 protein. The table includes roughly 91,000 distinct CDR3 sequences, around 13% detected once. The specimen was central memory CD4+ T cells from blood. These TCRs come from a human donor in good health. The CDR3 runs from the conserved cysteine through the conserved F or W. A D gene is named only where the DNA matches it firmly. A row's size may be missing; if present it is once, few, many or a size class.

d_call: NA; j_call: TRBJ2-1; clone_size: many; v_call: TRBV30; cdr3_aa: CAWSVGGPGYNEQFF; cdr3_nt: TGTGCCTGGAGTGTCGGGGGTCCGGGGTACAATGAGCAGTTCTTC
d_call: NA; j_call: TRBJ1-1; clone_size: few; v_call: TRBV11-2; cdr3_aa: CASSFNQGETEAFF; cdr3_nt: TGTGCCAGCAGCTTTAACCAGGGTGAGACTGAAGCTTTCTTT
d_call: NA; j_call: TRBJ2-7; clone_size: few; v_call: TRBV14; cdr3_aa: CASSPRGTGYEQYF; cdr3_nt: TGTGCCAGCAGCCCGCGTGGGACGGGCTACGAGCAGTACTTC
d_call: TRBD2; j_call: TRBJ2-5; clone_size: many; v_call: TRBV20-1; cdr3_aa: CSASPSGPGTQYF; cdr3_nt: TGCAGTGCTAGCCCTAGCGGTCCAGGGACCCAGTACTTC
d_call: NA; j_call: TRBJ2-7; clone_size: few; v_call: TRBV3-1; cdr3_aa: CASSPLNSYEQYF; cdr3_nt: TGTGCCAGCAGTCCACTGAACTCCTACGAGCAGTACTTC
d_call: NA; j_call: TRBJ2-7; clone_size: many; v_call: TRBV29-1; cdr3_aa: CSVVGAHEQYF; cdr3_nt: TGCAGCGTTGTGGGGGCCCACGAGCAGTACTTC
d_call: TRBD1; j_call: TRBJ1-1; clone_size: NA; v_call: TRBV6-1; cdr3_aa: CASTDRGVTEAFF; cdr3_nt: TGTGCCAGCACCGACAGGGGGGTGACTGAAGCTTTCTTT
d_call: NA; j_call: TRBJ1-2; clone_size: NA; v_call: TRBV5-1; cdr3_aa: CASSLEGRSYGYTF; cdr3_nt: TGCGCCAGCAGCTTGGAGGGACGGTCCTATGGCTACACCTTC
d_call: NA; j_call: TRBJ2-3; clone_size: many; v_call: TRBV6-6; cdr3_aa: CASSYGLDTQYF; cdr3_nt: TGTGCCAGCAGTTACGGTTTAGATACGCAGTATTTT
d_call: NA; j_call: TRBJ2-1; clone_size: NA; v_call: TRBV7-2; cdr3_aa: CASSLDSTILNEQFF; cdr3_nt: TGTGCCAGCAGCTTGGACTCCACGATCCTCAATGAGCAGTTCTTC
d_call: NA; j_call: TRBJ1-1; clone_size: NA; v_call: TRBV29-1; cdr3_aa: CSVGLDTEAFF; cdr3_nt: TGCAGCGTGGGATTAGACACTGAAGCTTTCTTT
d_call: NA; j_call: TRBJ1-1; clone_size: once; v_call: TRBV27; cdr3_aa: CASRDSKGAEAFF; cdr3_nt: TGTGCCAGCAGGGACAGTAAAGGGGCTGAAGCTTTCTTT
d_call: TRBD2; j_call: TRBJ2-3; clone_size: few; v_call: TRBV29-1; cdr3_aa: CSVQGAGGTTDTQYF; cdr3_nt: TGCAGCGTCCAAGGGGCGGGAGGGACCACAGATACGCAGTATTTT
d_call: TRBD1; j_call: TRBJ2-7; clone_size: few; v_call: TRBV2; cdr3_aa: CASSLSGQGAPFTAYEQYF; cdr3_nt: TGTGCCAGCAGCCTGTCGGGACAGGGGGCCCCCTTTACGGCCTACGAGCAGTACTTC
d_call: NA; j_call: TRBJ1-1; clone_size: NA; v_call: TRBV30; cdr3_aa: CAWSVLPGADWRTEAFF; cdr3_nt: TGTGCCTGGAGTGTTCTCCCTGGGGCAGACTGGAGGACTGAAGCTTTCTTT
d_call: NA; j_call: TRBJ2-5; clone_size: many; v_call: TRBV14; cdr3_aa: CASSQAKGETQYF; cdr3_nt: TGTGCCAGCAGCCAGGCGAAGGGAGAGACCCAGTACTTC
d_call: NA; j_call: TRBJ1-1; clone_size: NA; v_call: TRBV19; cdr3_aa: CASSHKTNTEAFF; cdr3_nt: TGTGCCAGTAGCCACAAGACGAACACTGAAGCTTTCTTT